A single sample is the source of the 17 T cell receptor beta chains below, sequenced in a study of CD8 T cells in Susac syndrome. Random-hexamer reverse transcription was applied to about 0.5 to 1 ug RNA. Each CDR3 protein gets one entry after TCRdb re-called the immunoSEQ multiplex PCR reads with MiXCR. The data hold hundreds of thousands of distinct CDR3 sequences, with 85% observed a single time. The sequenced sample was CD8+ T cells from PBMCs. These receptor sequences come from a human donor with multiple sclerosis.

The CDR3 DNA reads as TGTGCCAGCAGCCAAGAGGACGGATACACTGAAGCTTTCTTT. Translated, it gives CASSQEDGYTEAFF. This rearrangement joins TRBV3-1 to TRBJ1-1; no clear D. The CDR3 is 14 amino acids. Germline V gene sequence: CDR1 LGHDT, CDR2 YNNKEL (reference sequence). Trimming stripped 0 bases from V and 3 bases from J, with 8 bases between.

The chain recombines TRBV4-1 with TRBJ1-1; D remains ambiguous. CDR1 is MGHRA, CDR2 YSYEKL, per germline. V was clipped by 1 base and J by 0 bases, with 6 bases between them. The CDR3 is 14 residues long. The CDR3 is CASSQGDMNTEAFF. Written as DNA, the CDR3 is TGCGCCAGCAGCCAAGGAGATATGAACACTGAAGCTTTCTTT.

This chain connects TRBV7-9 to TRBJ1-2; a weak D match, TRBD1 (6 bases). The germline CDR1 and CDR2 sequences are SEHNR and FQNEAQ (reference sequence). This CDR3 region has 15 residues. V was trimmed by 5 bases and J by 4 bases, leaving 17 bases between them. CDR3 nucleotides: TGTGCCAGCAGCGCTTACAGGGTGACTAGCTATGGCTACACCTTC. Its translation is CASSAYRVTSYGYTF.

The chain joins TRBV19 to TRBJ2-7; 7 bases agree with TRBD1. This CDR3 is 14 amino acids long. Looked up from germline, CDR1 is LNHDA and CDR2 is SQIVND (reference sequence). V lost 4 bases, J lost 2 bases, and 5 bases stayed unmatched. The CDR3 DNA sequence: TGTGCCAGTAGTACTACAGGGGCAACCTACGAGCAGTACTTC. This codes for CASSTTGATYEQYF.

This chain connects TRBV28 to TRBJ1-4; D unresolved. V shed 6 bases and J shed 7 bases, with 18 bases lying between them. The CDR3 totals 15 residues. The V gene's germline CDR1 is MDHEN and CDR2 SYDVKM. This CDR3 reads CASSQTGVGIEKLFF. The DNA of the CDR3 is TGTGCCAGCAGCCAGACCGGGGTAGGGATTGAAAAACTGTTTTTT.

This clonotype showed up just a few times. The rearrangement joins TRBV11-2 to TRBJ2-3, with D possibly matching TRBD2 (5 bases). Per germline, CDR1 SGHAT and CDR2 FQNNGV. There are 15 residues in the CDR3. Trimming cost V 3 bases and J 3 bases, with 13 bases left between them. The CDR3 region has the DNA TGTGCCAGCAGCTTCGGGGTCGGGCTGACAGATACGCAGTATTTT. This gives the protein CASSFGVGLTDTQYF.

The chain employs TRBV6-5 and TRBJ2-7; TRBD2 might be the D (5 bases). The CDR3 has 15 residues. The germline V gene encodes CDR1 MNHEY and CDR2 SVGAGI. Trimming pared 6 bases from V and 2 bases from J, leaving 17 bases between. The DNA for the CDR3 is TGTGCCAGCAGACCCGGACTTGGTCGAGCCTACGAGCAGTACTTC. It codes for CASRPGLGRAYEQYF.

This clonotype occurred a few times. The V call is TRBV4-1, the J call TRBJ2-7; 10 nucleotides align to TRBD1. Germline CDR1 reads MGHRA; CDR2 reads YSYEKL. This CDR3 contains 15 residues. With 4 bases clipped from V and 4 bases from J, the junction kept 7 bases outside the gene matches. CDR3 nucleotides: TGCGCCAGCAGCCCTCGACAGGGGGCTGTGTACGAGCAGTACTTC. Residues: CASSPRQGAVYEQYF.

V and J are TRBV27 and TRBJ2-6; D gene uncertain. Germline CDR1 and CDR2: MNHEY and SMNVEV (reference sequence). V was trimmed by 8 bases and J by 0 bases, leaving 8 bases between them. The CDR3 totals 14 residues. CDR3 coding DNA: TGTGCCAGCCGTCATTACTCTGGGGCCAACGTCCTGACTTTC. It yields the protein CASRHYSGANVLTF.

This clonotype was detected a few times. The chain joins TRBV6-1 to TRBJ2-1; D may be TRBD1 or TRBD2 (5 bases each). Between the trimmed V and J ends, which lost 7 bases and 0 bases, there was a span of 16 bases. Looked up from germline, CDR1 is MNHNS and CDR2 is SASEGT. The CDR3 is made up of 16 amino acids. CDR3 protein: CASTPGTGRSYNEQFF. CDR3 bases: TGTGCCAGCACCCCAGGGACGGGGCGCTCCTACAATGAGCAGTTCTTC.

This chain links TRBV24-1 with TRBJ2-2; 8 positions agree with TRBD2. The trim removed 4 bases at V and 5 bases at J, leaving 2 bases unmatched. The CDR3 spans 14 residues. CDR1 and CDR2 from the germline V gene are KGHDR and SFDVKD. The CDR3: CATSERLATGELFF. The CDR3 DNA sequence: TGTGCCACCAGTGAGAGACTAGCGACCGGGGAGCTGTTTTTT.

This rearrangement joins TRBV20-1 to TRBJ2-1; perhaps TRBD2 as D (5 bases). CDR3 length: 13 residues. The germline gives CDR1 DFQATT, CDR2 SNEGSKA (reference sequence). Trimming removed 3 bases at V and 7 bases at J, with 13 bases between. The CDR3 region has the DNA TGCAGTGCTAGCCGGTGGTCGGGGAATGAGCAGTTCTTC. This gives the protein CSASRWSGNEQFF.

The gene calls are TRBV7-9 and TRBJ2-7; TRBD1 agrees at 7 bases. Germline loops: CDR1 SEHNR, CDR2 FQNEAQ (reference sequence). V lost 4 bases and J lost 4; bases outside the gene matches: 7. The CDR3 consists of 14 residues. The CDR3 sequence is CASSSGQRFYEQYF. CDR3 in DNA: TGTGCCAGCAGCTCGGGACAGCGATTTTACGAGCAGTACTTC.

V usage is TRBV13 and J usage is TRBJ1-5, with a possible D match to TRBD1 (6 bases). V lost 3 bases to trimming and J lost 0 bases, with 9 bases between them. CDR1 and CDR2 from the germline V gene are PRHDT and FYEKMQ (reference sequence). The CDR3 has 15 residues. The CDR3 region has the DNA TGTGCCAGCAGCTTTCAGGGGAATAGCAATCAGCCCCAGCATTTT. It yields the protein CASSFQGNSNQPQHF.

The chain couples TRBV20-1 to TRBJ2-5; the D gene is possibly TRBD2 (6 bases). V was cut by 7 bases and J by 2 bases, with 11 bases left in between. The CDR3 has 12 amino acids. Germline CDR1 and CDR2: DFQATT and SNEGSKA (reference sequence). CDR3 sequence (DNA): TGCAGTGGGGGTAGCGGACAAGAGACCCAGTACTTC. As protein: CSGGSGQETQYF.

V and J are TRBV27 and TRBJ2-7; the match to TRBD1 covers 9 bases. Germline V gene sequence: CDR1 MNHEY, CDR2 SMNVEV (reference sequence). The J segment lost 4 bases and the V segment lost 9 bases, leaving 13 bases of the junction unmatched. This CDR3 region has 15 residues. DNA for the CDR3: TGTGCCAGTAGGGGCCTCGGGACAGGGCCTTACGAGCAGTACTTC. Its translation is CASRGLGTGPYEQYF.

This clonotype was observed a few times. The rearrangement links TRBV4-2 to TRBJ2-7; TRBD2 matches 12 bases. The CDR3 contains 14 residues. Germline V gives CDR1 LGHNA, CDR2 YNFKEQ. J lost 6 bases, V lost 0 bases, and 0 bases had no gene match. For the CDR3, the DNA is TGTGCCAGCAGCCAAGAGACTAGCGGGAGCGAGCAGTACTTC. It encodes CASSQETSGSEQYF.